A single sample is the source of the 32 T cell receptor beta chains below, sequenced in a study of response to subunit inactivated influenza vaccine. MiXCR, applied by TCRdb to the RT-PCR reads, yields one record per CDR3 protein. This repertoire shows fewer than 550,000 distinct CDR3 sequences, about 25% found once; its top ten account for about 1.9%. Sample: CD4+ T cells sorted from PBMCs, taken about 5 days after vaccination. These receptor sequences come from a man aged 50-59 years who received an inactivated influenza vaccine.

V and J are TRBV25-1 and TRBJ1-5; D not certain. The CDR3 spans 15 residues. Germline CDR1 MGHDK, CDR2 SYGVNS. Trimming stripped 7 bases from V and 4 bases from J, with 17 bases between. This CDR3 reads CASTRDGKNNQPQHF. The CDR3 DNA reads as TGTGCCAGCACCCGAGATGGAAAGAATAATCAGCCCCAGCATTTT.

J is TRBJ1-5 and V is TRBV2; D is perhaps TRBD1 (6 bases). This CDR3 region has 14 residues. CDR1 SNHLY and CDR2 FYNNEI come from the germline V gene. The ends were cut back, 8 bases at V and 1 base at J, with 12 bases in the middle. The CDR3 reads CASDPQGSNQPQHF. DNA for the CDR3: TGTGCCAGCGATCCCCAGGGGAGCAATCAGCCCCAGCATTTT.

V gene TRBV5-5 combines with J gene TRBJ2-5; D is perhaps TRBD1 (5 bases). The CDR3 contains 13 residues. CDR1 is SGHKS and CDR2 is YYEKEE in the germline V gene (reference sequence). Trimming took off 4 bases at V and 0 bases at J, with 7 bases between the two ends. The CDR3: CASSGRDQETQYF. Written as DNA, the CDR3 is TGTGCCAGCAGCGGCAGGGACCAAGAGACCCAGTACTTC.

This clonotype was seen more than once but under ten times. This chain connects TRBV5-1 to TRBJ2-7; unclear D gene. CDR1 and CDR2 from the germline V gene are SGHRS and YFSETQ. This CDR3 spans 14 amino acids. V lost 0 bases, J lost 4 bases, and 11 bases lay in between. CDR3 sequence reads: CASSLAPPSYEQYF. DNA for the CDR3: TGCGCCAGCAGCTTGGCTCCCCCATCATACGAGCAGTACTTC.

The V gene is TRBV14, the J gene TRBJ2-7; 10 bases map to TRBD1. The germline V gene encodes CDR1 SGHDN and CDR2 FVKESK. This CDR3 has 15 amino acids. Losses at the gene ends were 5 bases for V and 5 bases for J; bases not matched to a gene: 9. In DNA, the CDR3 is TGTGCCAGCAGCAGCCGGGACAGGGGAGCCCACGAGCAGTACTTC. The encoded protein is CASSSRDRGAHEQYF.

The chain links TRBV5-1 to TRBJ2-1; 7 nucleotides line up with TRBD2. This CDR3 contains 17 residues. Germline-derived CDR1 and CDR2 are SGHRS and YFSETQ. Trimming at V came to 3 bases and at J to 3 bases, leaving 12 bases not matched to a gene. The CDR3 nucleotides are TGCGCCAGCAGCTCGACCCTTGGCGGGGGAGTCTACAATGAGCAGTTCTTC. It translates to CASSSTLGGGVYNEQFF.

The sample holds one count of this clonotype. This rearrangement joins TRBV11-1 to TRBJ2-1; D perhaps matches TRBD2 (6 bases). CDR3 size: 12 residues. Trimming took off 5 bases at V and 13 bases at J, with 15 bases between the two ends. Per germline, CDR1 SGHAT and CDR2 FQDESV (reference sequence). The CDR3 protein is CASSRGWGDQFF. As DNA, the CDR3 is TGTGCCAGCAGCAGGGGTTGGGGGGACCAGTTCTTC.

The chain recombines TRBV29-1 with TRBJ2-3, with 7 bases aligning to TRBD1. With V trimmed by 6 bases and J by 6 bases, 6 bases remained unmatched. Per germline, CDR1 SQVTM and CDR2 ANQGSEA. The CDR3 covers 12 residues. The DNA for the CDR3 is TGCAGCGTCAGACAGGGACGGGATACGCAGTATTTT. Amino acids: CSVRQGRDTQYF.

This chain joins TRBV20-1 and TRBJ2-7; 8 nucleotides agree with TRBD1. The CDR3 extends over 12 amino acids. With 4 bases clipped from V and 4 bases from J, the junction kept 3 bases outside the gene matches. Germline CDR1 is DFQATT and CDR2 is SNEGSKA (reference sequence). CDR3 DNA: TGCAGTGCTACCGGACAGGGTTACGAGCAGTACTTC. Translation: CSATGQGYEQYF.

The chain carries TRBV11-2 and TRBJ2-3; D unclear. V dropped 6 bases and J dropped 3 bases, with 13 bases sitting between them. The CDR3 extends over 14 amino acids. Germline V lookup: CDR1 SGHAT, CDR2 FQNNGV. This CDR3 is CASRRPFGTDTQYF. Here the CDR3 DNA reads TGTGCCAGCAGGCGGCCTTTCGGGACAGATACGCAGTATTTT.

Many counts were recorded for this clonotype. The chain employs TRBV4-2 and TRBJ2-7, with a possible D match to TRBD2 (6 bases). The V gene's germline CDR1 is LGHNA and CDR2 YNFKEQ. The CDR3 totals 14 residues. Trimming removed 1 base from V and 3 bases from J, with 10 bases in between. CDR3 DNA: TGTGCCAGCAGCCAAGGACTAGGGGACTACGAGCAGTACTTC. As protein: CASSQGLGDYEQYF.

This clonotype occurred a few times. This sequence joins TRBV5-1 and TRBJ1-2, with no clear D. The V gene lost 2 bases and the J gene lost 6 bases, with 11 bases spanning the gap. CDR1 SGHRS and CDR2 YFSETQ come from the germline V gene. This CDR3 contains 13 residues. The CDR3 reads CASSFVLQDGYTF. CDR3 in DNA: TGCGCCAGCAGCTTCGTTTTGCAAGATGGCTACACCTTC. Full variable domain (outside the CDR3, taken from reference TRBV5-1 and TRBJ1-2): KAGVTQTPRYLIKTRGQQVTLSCSPISGHRSVSWYQQTPGQGLQFLFEYFSETQRNKGNFPGRFSGRQFSNSRSEMNVSTLELGDSALYLCASSFVLQDGYTFGSGTRLTVV.

This clonotype was seen a handful of times. V gene TRBV7-2 combines with J gene TRBJ2-1, with D hard to call. Germline V gene data show CDR1 as SGHTA and CDR2 as FQGNSA. V lost 1 base, J lost 10 bases, and 11 bases lay in between. The CDR3 sequence is 13 residues long. In nucleotides, the CDR3 is TGTGCCAGCAGCTTAGGGATCACAGCGGAGCAGTTCTTC. Encoded protein: CASSLGITAEQFF. Looking up the rest from reference TRBV7-2 and TRBJ2-1 gives the full variable domain: GAGVSQSPSNKVTEKGKDVELRCDPISGHTALYWYRQSLGQGLEFLIYFQGNSAPDKSGLPSDRFSAERTGGSVSTLTIQRTQQEDSAVYLCASSLGITAEQFFGPGTRLTVL.

This clonotype was counted a single time. The J gene is TRBJ2-3, the V gene TRBV11-2; no firm D call. Germline CDR1 is SGHAT and CDR2 is FQNNGV. Trimming cost V 5 bases and J 2 bases, with 11 bases left between them. This CDR3 spans 14 amino acids. The CDR3: CASSAPATTDTQYF. In nucleotides, the CDR3 is TGTGCCAGCAGCGCGCCGGCTACCACAGATACGCAGTATTTT.

This clonotype was detected many times. This chain connects TRBV5-1 to TRBJ2-2; D call uncertain. Trimming took off 0 bases at V and 2 bases at J, with 5 bases between the two ends. The CDR3 has 14 amino acids. Germline loops: CDR1 SGHRS, CDR2 YFSETQ. The CDR3 DNA sequence: TGCGCCAGCAGCTTGGCGGCTAACACCGGGGAGCTGTTTTTT. The encoded protein is CASSLAANTGELFF. The full variable domain, its missing parts supplied by reference TRBV5-1 and TRBJ2-2, is KAGVTQTPRYLIKTRGQQVTLSCSPISGHRSVSWYQQTPGQGLQFLFEYFSETQRNKGNFPGRFSGRQFSNSRSEMNVSTLELGDSALYLCASSLAANTGELFFGEGSRLTVL.

V gene TRBV20-1 combines with J gene TRBJ2-4; D unresolved. Trimming took 2 bases from V and 1 from J, leaving 6 bases between them. This CDR3 has 13 amino acids. CDR1 is DFQATT, CDR2 SNEGSKA, per germline (reference sequence). The CDR3 DNA reads as TGCAGTGCTAGAAATGCCGCCAAAAACATTCAGTACTTC. Amino acid sequence: CSARNAAKNIQYF.

V usage is TRBV7-2 and J usage is TRBJ1-3, with 8 bases identical to TRBD1. This CDR3 contains 14 residues. The germline V gene encodes CDR1 SGHTA and CDR2 FQGNSA. V trimming: 1 base; J trimming: 8 bases; junction bases outside the gene matches: 4. The CDR3 DNA follows: TGTGCCAGCAGCTTAGAAGGACAGGGTGACACCATATATTTT. It codes for CASSLEGQGDTIYF.

This chain uses TRBV11-2 with TRBJ2-3, with a possible D match to TRBD2 (6 bases). Germline-derived CDR1 and CDR2 are SGHAT and FQNNGV. This CDR3 region has 17 residues. V lost 1 base, J lost 0 bases, and 14 bases lay in between. The CDR3 sequence is CASSLGLLALSTDTQYF. CDR3 in DNA: TGTGCCAGCAGCTTAGGTCTCCTAGCGCTAAGCACAGATACGCAGTATTTT.

This clonotype occurred a few times. The rearrangement links TRBV5-1 to TRBJ2-6; no clear D. CDR3 size: 14 residues. Germline-derived CDR1 and CDR2 are SGHRS and YFSETQ. V lost 7 bases to trimming and J lost 1 base, with 9 bases between them. For the CDR3, the DNA is TGCGCCAGCTACCCGGATTCTGGGGCCAACGTCCTGACTTTC. Translated: CASYPDSGANVLTF.

The V and J genes are TRBV2 and TRBJ2-5; unclear D gene. This CDR3 comprises 12 residues. Trimming removed 4 bases at V and 3 bases at J, with 6 bases between. Germline V CDR1 and CDR2: SNHLY, FYNNEI. The CDR3 sequence is CASSVGKETQYF. The CDR3 DNA sequence: TGTGCCAGCAGTGTGGGGAAAGAGACCCAGTACTTC. The full variable domain, completed using reference TRBV2 and TRBJ2-5, is EPEVTQTPSHQVTQMGQEVILRCVPISNHLYFYWYRQILGQKVEFLVSFYNNEISEKSEIFDDQFSVERPDGSNFTLKIRSTKLEDSAMYFCASSVGKETQYFGPGTRLLVL.

The V and J genes are TRBV12-3 or TRBV12-4 and TRBJ1-1, with D unclear. V was clipped by 3 bases and J by 1 base, with 6 bases between them. This CDR3 has 13 residues. The DNA of the CDR3 is TGTGCCAGCAGTTTTGCGGCGAACACTGAAGCTTTCTTT. Translation: CASSFAANTEAFF.

The chain carries TRBV2 and TRBJ2-7; 8 positions agree with TRBD1. This CDR3 comprises 13 residues. Germline-derived CDR1 and CDR2 are SNHLY and FYNNEI. With V trimmed by 6 bases and J by 6 bases, 7 bases remained unmatched. The CDR3 protein is CASRVDRAFEQYF. The CDR3 DNA follows: TGTGCCAGCAGGGTGGACAGGGCGTTCGAGCAGTACTTC.

The chain carries TRBV5-4 and TRBJ2-1, with D unresolved. This CDR3 comprises 13 residues. Trimming took 3 bases from V and 4 from J, leaving 8 bases between them. Germline CDR1 is SGHNT and CDR2 is YYREEE (reference sequence). CDR3: CASSSKDYNEQFF. The CDR3 bases are TGTGCCAGCAGCTCAAAAGATTACAATGAGCAGTTCTTC.

The rearrangement links TRBV10-3 to TRBJ2-7, with D maybe TRBD2 (6 bases). The CDR3 runs 14 residues. CDR1 ENHRY and CDR2 SYGVKD come from the germline V gene. Trimming removed 6 bases at V and 0 bases at J, with 12 bases between. Here the CDR3 DNA reads TGTGCCATCAGAAGATCGGGAGACTCCTACGAGCAGTACTTC. The encoded protein is CAIRRSGDSYEQYF.

The rearrangement links TRBV20-1 to TRBJ2-1, with D hard to call. Germline V gene data show CDR1 as DFQATT and CDR2 as SNEGSKA (reference sequence). The length of the CDR3 is 15 residues. Trimming left V 5 bases short and J 0 bases short, with 14 bases between. CDR3: CSAPIPSSSYNEQFF. The CDR3 DNA reads as TGCAGTGCTCCCATACCTTCGAGCTCCTACAATGAGCAGTTCTTC.

The J gene is TRBJ2-7, the V gene TRBV5-6, with D perhaps TRBD1 (6 bases). Germline V gene sequence: CDR1 SGHDT, CDR2 YYEEEE. The CDR3 sequence is 15 residues long. V was shortened by 4 bases and J by 7 bases, with 21 bases between the two germline ends. In nucleotides, the CDR3 is TGTGCCAGCAGCCTCCCATGGGACACTGACGAAGAGCAGTACTTC. It encodes CASSLPWDTDEEQYF.

This clonotype was counted between two and nine times. J is TRBJ2-5 and V is TRBV5-1; D uncertain. The CDR3 is 16 residues long. From germline, CDR1 is SGHRS and CDR2 YFSETQ. With 0 bases removed from V and 5 bases from J, the gap between germline ends came to 17 bases. Here the CDR3 reads CASSLGSRLYGETQYF. CDR3 in DNA: TGCGCCAGCAGCTTGGGCTCTAGACTTTATGGGGAGACCCAGTACTTC.

The V call is TRBV20-1, the J call TRBJ2-6, with D possibly being TRBD1 or TRBD2 (5 bases each). There are 13 residues in the CDR3. Between the trimmed V and J ends, which lost 3 bases and 2 bases, there was a span of 5 bases. Germline CDR1 DFQATT, CDR2 SNEGSKA (reference sequence). DNA of the CDR3: TGCAGTGCTAGGGGGGCTGGGGCCAACGTCCTGACTTTC. As protein: CSARGAGANVLTF.

This rearrangement joins TRBV6-1 to TRBJ1-1; D possibly corresponds to TRBD1 (6 bases). CDR1 is MNHNS, CDR2 SASEGT, per germline. Trimming took 4 bases from V and 3 from J, leaving 12 bases between them. This CDR3 comprises 14 residues. The CDR3 DNA reads as TGTGCCAGCAGTGCACAGGGAGGCGACACTGAAGCTTTCTTT. Amino acids: CASSAQGGDTEAFF.

This clonotype was detected only a few times. This chain links TRBV7-2 with TRBJ2-7; TRBD2 matches at 8 bases. The CDR3 totals 15 residues. Germline trimming cut 1 base from V and 2 bases from J; bases unmatched to any gene: 4. Germline V gene sequence: CDR1 SGHTA, CDR2 FQGNSA. The CDR3 loop is CASSLDAGGTYEQYF. The DNA for the CDR3 is TGTGCCAGCAGCTTAGATGCGGGAGGAACCTACGAGCAGTACTTC.

This clonotype was counted between two and nine times. This chain joins TRBV5-1 and TRBJ2-7; tentatively, D is TRBD1 or TRBD2 (5 bases each). Trimming left V 2 bases short and J 2 bases short, with 14 bases between. The CDR3 contains 15 residues. The germline V gene has CDR1 SGHRS and CDR2 YFSETQ. This CDR3 is CASSFDWGTTYEQYF. CDR3 nucleotides: TGCGCCAGCAGCTTTGACTGGGGGACCACCTACGAGCAGTACTTC.

J is TRBJ2-6 and V is TRBV7-2; TRBD1 aligns across 7 bases. Trimming at V came to 5 bases and at J to 1 base, leaving 8 bases not matched to a gene. CDR3 length: 17 amino acids. Germline V gene sequence: CDR1 SGHTA, CDR2 FQGNSA. The CDR3 sequence is CASSPRQGRSGANVLTF. The CDR3 DNA is TGTGCCAGCAGCCCTAGACAGGGTAGGTCTGGGGCCAACGTCCTGACTTTC.